This T cell receptor (beta chain) was obtained from a study of blood T cell repertoires in COVID-19 (dated by TCRdb to about 2020). Context from the whole study: Samples from collaborators originated in the United States, Italy and Spain and spanned both the acute and convalescent phases of COVID-19. A freely available public database, intended as a resource for researchers studying the immune response to SARS-CoV-2, is where the repertoires were released. The material from the prospective study consisted of cDNA or gDNA derived from T cells, B-cell-depleted T cells, or PBMCs. Where available, HLA class I and class II types were obtained from metadata supplied by the sample provider rather than from assay-based typing. Samples were obtained from the ongoing ImmuneRACE study (first 160 participants) and from approximately 1,200 subjects provided by 6 global collaborators. The dataset comprised deeply sampled blood TCRbeta repertoires from subjects exposed to, actively infected with, or recovered from COVID-19. The sample metadata nearly always contained a de-identified subject ID, COVID-19 status, age in years and sex. The paper as a whole reports these results and caveats: Clinical and demographic metadata were provided uncurated, with the amount varying by source and participant.

The cysteine opens and the phenylalanine closes a CDR3 of 16 amino acids. Only CDR3 DNA is held: 48 bases, read in frame from base 1. From the germline V gene, CDR1 is SGHRS and CDR2 is YFSETQ. Clipping removes 0 bases from V and 2 bases from J, with 4 as the unmatched junction base count. A second Seattle source provided samples from volunteer blood donors who had recovered from COVID-19. Whole blood was collected in K2EDTA tubes by collaborating institutions according to the institutions' own protocols. For TCRbeta analysis, collaborator samples were shipped as frozen whole blood, as isolated PBMCs, or as DNA extracted from either sample type. This clone came up a few times. No antigen is known for it. The sample holds no much larger clone one base away, and base qualities are not on file. TCRbeta CDR3 regions were amplified from genomic DNA by means of the immunoSEQ Assay, a bias-controlled multiplex PCR. Regarding the original processing steps: The number of nucleated cells in each sample was estimated from the amplification of reference gene primers within the assay. To quantify the absolute abundance of each unique TCRbeta CDR3 rearrangement, sequence reads were collapsed and filtered. For each sample, productive Simpson clonality was calculated by taking the square root of Simpson's diversity index across productive rearrangements. The table was pulled from immuneACCESS by TCRdb, which kept in-frame rearrangements only. Such tables lose some clones; where checked, under half of the loss comes from unresolved V genes, and the rest has no known cause. That table gives V, J and clone size, and the DNA gave D and trimming. The table for this sample lists about 170,000 clones; around four fifths of them were counted only once. Together, the top ten hold approximately 19% of the sample.

This sequence originates from a woman aged 70 to 79 who had recovered from COVID-19. Here the chain combines TRBV5-1 and TRBJ1-1; 10 bases in the junction line up with TRBD1. The sequencing sample was made of peripheral blood. The CDR3: CASSLGQGATNTEAFF. The bases read TGCGCCAGCAGCTTGGGACAGGGGGCTACCAACACTGAAGCTTTCTTT.